Shown below are 11 T cell receptor beta chains from a single sample sequenced in a study of cytomegalovirus exposure and HLA in healthy donors. Vbeta (60) and Jbeta (13) primers were used in the PCR. Sequenced by immunoSEQ multiplex PCR; TCRdb stores in-frame clones only, minus some. Among 200,000 to 250,000 clones listed, approximately 80% were seen once. Material for sequencing was PBMCs. The receptors come from a girl aged 10 to 17 in good health and CMV-seronegative.

This clone is a singleton in its sample. The CDR3 region has the DNA TGTGCCAGCAGCTTAGAGGGGGCTTTTGGCTACACCTTC. Residues: CASSLEGAFGYTF. The chain has TRBV7-2 and TRBJ1-2; 7 nucleotides align to TRBD1. J gave up 7 bases and V 1 base, and 3 bases lay outside the gene matches. The germline V gene encodes CDR1 SGHTA and CDR2 FQGNSA. The length of the CDR3 is 13 residues.

This sequence joins TRBV6-5 and TRBJ2-3; 9 bases map to TRBD2. The ends lost 6 bases at V and 2 bases at J; junction bases unmatched: 3. This CDR3 has 14 amino acids. CDR1 is MNHEY, CDR2 SVGAGI, per germline. CDR3: CASRAGGFTDTQYF. CDR3 coding DNA: TGTGCCAGCAGAGCGGGGGGATTCACAGATACGCAGTATTTT.

The chain links TRBV19 to TRBJ1-3; D unclear. Trimming removed 3 bases from V and 0 bases from J, with 9 bases in between. The CDR3 has 15 residues. CDR1 LNHDA and CDR2 SQIVND come from the germline V gene (reference sequence). The CDR3 region is CASSIPHRSGNTIYF. The CDR3 nucleotides read TGTGCCAGTAGTATTCCACACCGCTCTGGAAACACCATATATTTT.

The rearrangement uses TRBV7-2 and TRBJ2-7, with D unresolved. Germline CDR1 is SGHTA and CDR2 is FQGNSA. Trimming pared 4 bases from V and 3 bases from J, leaving 7 bases between. This CDR3 region has 12 residues. The CDR3 sequence is CASSSYYYEQYF. The CDR3 DNA follows: TGTGCCAGCAGCTCCTACTACTACGAGCAGTACTTC.

The rearrangement uses TRBV9 and TRBJ2-3, with D unresolved. The CDR3 is made up of 13 amino acids. CDR1 SGDLS and CDR2 YYNGEE come from the germline V gene. Trimming shortened V by 0 bases and J by 5 bases, and 7 bases separated the two germline ends. In DNA form, the CDR3 reads TGTGCCAGCAGCGTAGTCCCCGGAGATACGCAGTATTTT. This sequence encodes CASSVVPGDTQYF.

This clone was picked up a small number of times. The gene calls are TRBV10-3 and TRBJ2-3, with 8 bases lining up with TRBD2. With 5 bases clipped from V and 4 bases from J, the junction kept 5 bases outside the gene matches. Germline V gives CDR1 ENHRY, CDR2 SYGVKD. The length of the CDR3 is 14 residues. Here the CDR3 DNA reads TGTGCCATCAGTTTAGCGGGAAACCCAGATACGCAGTATTTT. Translation gives CAISLAGNPDTQYF.

The V and J genes are TRBV6-5 and TRBJ2-5; D may be TRBD1 (6 bases). Trimming took off 4 bases at V and 11 bases at J, with 14 bases between the two ends. CDR3 length equals 12 residues. Germline lookup yields CDR1 MNHEY and CDR2 SVGAGI. CDR3 loop: CASSSVGAEQYF. DNA for the CDR3: TGTGCCAGCAGTTCCGTGGGGGCTGAGCAGTACTTC.

The rearrangement uses TRBV7-3 and TRBJ1-6; 8 bases match TRBD1. The CDR3 sequence is 14 residues long. CDR1 SGHTA and CDR2 FQGTGA come from the germline V gene. V trimming: 10 bases; J trimming: 10 bases; junction bases outside the gene matches: 12. The CDR3 bases are TGTGCCACCGGACCGACAGGGGAATGGTCACCCCTCCACTTT. It specifies CATGPTGEWSPLHF.

The J gene is TRBJ2-5, the V gene TRBV21-1; TRBD2 reflects the table's D call only, with no check against the DNA. TRBV21-1 is given as a pseudogene. CDR3 size: 17 residues. This CDR3 reads CASSRSTGTSRQETQYF. CDR3 coding DNA: TGTGCCAGCAGCCGATCGACCGGGACTAGCAGACAAGAGACCCAGTACTTC.

V usage is TRBV6-5 and J usage is TRBJ1-2; D remains ambiguous. The V gene's germline CDR1 is MNHEY and CDR2 SVGAGI. The CDR3 runs 14 residues. Trimming took off 6 bases at V and 2 bases at J, with 13 bases between the two ends. CDR3: CASSPNSVNYGYTF. The DNA for the CDR3 is TGTGCCAGCAGCCCAAACAGTGTCAACTATGGCTACACCTTC.

This clone was seen just once. The chain carries TRBV5-6 and TRBJ1-2, with 9 bases fitting TRBD1. Germline V gene lookup returns CDR1 SGHDT and CDR2 YYEEEE. The CDR3 is 13 amino acids. The junction had 3 bases not matched to a gene; V was cut back by 4 bases and J by 5 bases. The CDR3 spells CASSRTGAYGYTF. Written as DNA, the CDR3 is TGTGCCAGCAGCAGGACAGGGGCATATGGCTACACCTTC.